This TCR beta chain was recovered during a study of fetal regulatory T cell absence and autoimmunity. Of note for this clone: The antigen is unknown.

The survey-level immunoSEQ assay was used. TCRdb keeps only in-frame clones here, not all; method: immunoSEQ multiplex PCR. The sample consists of some 87,000 clones, around 72% of them appearing once. The CDR3 has 13 amino acids. V lost 3 bases, J lost 6 bases, and 3 bases stayed unmatched. Germline assignment: CDR1 SGDLS and CDR2 YYNGEE. Study conclusions and caveats: Compared with cord blood, pancreas showed oligoclonal TCR enrichment, some clones over 90-fold. The oligoclonal enrichment was interpreted as supporting antigen-driven pancreatic autoimmunity before birth in IPEX syndrome. Cord blood and pancreas showed broadly similar TRB gene family usage.

Sample: pancreas tissue. The chain links TRBV9 to TRBJ1-5; 7 nucleotides match TRBD1. The TCR sequence derives from a male donor with IPEX syndrome. CDR3 sequence reads: CASSEGAGQPQHF. The DNA of the CDR3 is TGTGCCAGCAGCGAGGGGGCCGGTCAGCCCCAGCATTTT.